The T cell receptor (beta chain) described here comes from a study of T cell repertoires in cytomegalovirus infection. Study observations and caveats: CMV carriers with the relevant HLA were identified by cumulative public TCR beta family frequency.

TCRdb re-called the reads with MiXCR, one entry per CDR3 protein. Seen here are a few hundred thousand distinct CDR3 sequences, about a third observed once, and the top ten hold roughly 14%. This clonotype was observed a handful of times. Its antigen is unknown. The material sequenced was cultured PBMCs, taken from culture after CMV antigen stimulation. This sequence was found in a human donor in good health (CMV status not recorded). Some clones in this sample may be carry-over from other donors' samples.

The CDR3 region is CAISPYSGETQYF. The CDR3 bases are TGTGCCATCAGTCCCTATAGCGGGGAGACCCAGTACTTC. V and J are TRBV10-3 and TRBJ2-5; TRBD2 matches at 7 bases. This CDR3 contains 13 residues. Trimming cost V 5 bases and J 5 bases; bases outside gene matches: 5. The germline CDR1 and CDR2 sequences are ENHRY and SYGVKD.